A selection of T cell receptor beta chains follows, all from one sample in a study of blood T cell repertoires in COVID-19. The method was immunoSEQ multiplex PCR; TCRdb's version includes in-frame clones alone and lacks a portion of them. Of under 75,000 clones in the sample, around 80% were seen once. The sequencing input was peripheral blood. All receptors derive from a man in his sixties with acute or convalescent COVID-19. The CDR3 runs from the conserved cysteine through the conserved F or W. Fields, in order: clone size, D gene, J gene, CDR3 length, V gene, CDR3 DNA, CDR3 protein. The D gene is left open where the match is weak. Size tells how often a clone was seen (once, few, many) or the class of an expanded clone, and some rows leave it out.

. | . | TRBJ1-2 | 18 | TRBV5-1 | TGCGCCAGCAGCCCGGGCATTTGGACAGTCTCTAGGCCCTATGGCTACACCTTC | CASSPGIWTVSRPYGYTF
. | TRBD1 | TRBJ2-1 | 13 | TRBV19 | TGTGCCACGGACAGGGCGGGGCACAATGAGCAGTTCTTC | CATDRAGHNEQFF
. | TRBD2 | TRBJ2-3 | 16 | TRBV10-3 | TGTGCCATCGGAGTGGGACTAGGGTTAGGGGCAGATACGCAGTATTTT | CAIGVGLGLGADTQYF
. | TRBD2 | TRBJ2-3 | 15 | TRBV5-1 | TGCGCCAGCAGCCGGGAGGGCGGGTACACAGATACGCAGTATTTT | CASSREGGYTDTQYF
. | TRBD1 | TRBJ1-1 | 14 | TRBV7-3 | TGTGCCAGCAGACAGGGGGCATCTGACACTGAAGCTTTCTTT | CASRQGASDTEAFF
. | . | TRBJ1-5 | 14 | TRBV15 | TGTGCCACCAGCAGAGAGGTACACAATCAGCCCCAGCATTTT | CATSREVHNQPQHF
. | . | TRBJ2-7 | 14 | TRBV2 | TGTGCCAGCAGCCAGGGGCTGGCCCCCTACGAGCAGTACTTC | CASSQGLAPYEQYF
. | . | TRBJ2-7 | 14 | TRBV9 | TGTGCCAGCAGCGTATATCTAGGATCGGGGGAGCAGTACTTC | CASSVYLGSGEQYF
. | TRBD2 | TRBJ2-1 | 14 | TRBV18 | TGTGCCAGCTCACGAGGGGCAGGGAGGGATGAGCAGTTCTTC | CASSRGAGRDEQFF
. | . | TRBJ1-1 | 15 | TRBV14 | TGTGCCAGCAGCCCCTACGGGACTTCGAACACTGAAGCTTTCTTT | CASSPYGTSNTEAFF
. | . | TRBJ2-5 | 14 | TRBV9 | TGTGCCAGCAGCCAACGACAATCCCAAGAGACCCAGTACTTC | CASSQRQSQETQYF
once | . | TRBJ1-2 | 14 | TRBV6-5 | TGTGCCAGCAGTGACTCGGCCAGGGCCTATGGCTACACCTTC | CASSDSARAYGYTF
. | TRBD1 | TRBJ1-1 | 18 | TRBV7-6 | TGTGCCAGCAGCTACACACCCCCCACAGGGGGAGCGAACACTGAAGCTTTCTTT | CASSYTPPTGGANTEAFF
few | TRBD2 | TRBJ2-1 | 16 | TRBV6-4 | TGTGCCAGCAGTGAGACTAGCGGGGGCCTCTACAATGAGCAGTTCTTC | CASSETSGGLYNEQFF
. | TRBD2 | TRBJ2-1 | 16 | TRBV19 | TGTGCCAGTAGTATAGATCGACTAGCGGGGCGGTATGAGCAGTTCTTC | CASSIDRLAGRYEQFF
. | . | TRBJ1-2 | 16 | TRBV21-1 | TGTGCCAGCAGCAAAGTGTGGGGCCGTAACTACTATGGCTACACCTTC | CASSKVWGRNYYGYTF
. | TRBD2 | TRBJ2-7 | 13 | TRBV6-5 | TGTGCCACCGTGGGGCGGGGGGGCCTCGAGCAGTACTTC | CATVGRGGLEQYF
. | . | TRBJ1-2 | 15 | TRBV7-7 | TGTGCTAGCAGCTTTTCTTGGGTCCCGATTCGGGAATTCGCCTTC | CASSFSWVPIREFAF
. | . | TRBJ1-1 | 14 | TRBV9 | TGTGCCAGCAGTGTAAATCCGGGGGACACTGAAGCTTTCTTT | CASSVNPGDTEAFF
. | TRBD1 | TRBJ1-6 | 15 | TRBV6-5 | TGTGCCAGCAGTTGGTACCGGGACAGGGATTCACCCCTCCACTTT | CASSWYRDRDSPLHF
. | TRBD1 | TRBJ1-5 | 15 | TRBV12-5 | TGTGCTAGTGGTTGGGGGACAGGTGTCGGTCAGCCCCAGCATTTT | CASGWGTGVGQPQHF
. | TRBD2 | TRBJ2-3 | 19 | TRBV9 | TGTGCCAGCAGCGTGGGGACTAGCGGGGAGACATTGCGCACAGATACGCAGTATTTT | CASSVGTSGETLRTDTQYF
. | TRBD1 | TRBJ1-6 | 16 | TRBV6-4 | TGTGCCAGCAGTGACACCGGGACAGGGTACCATTCACCCCTCCACTTT | CASSDTGTGYHSPLHF
. | . | TRBJ2-3 | 14 | TRBV5-1 | TGCGCCAGCAAAGCGGCATCTAGCACAGATACGCAGTATTTT | CASKAASSTDTQYF
. | TRBD1 | TRBJ1-4 | 13 | TRBV7-9 | TGTGCCAGCCTGACAGGGGCTAATGAAAAACTGTTTTTT | CASLTGANEKLFF
. | . | TRBJ2-6 | 14 | TRBV6-5 | TGTGCCAGCCTTACGAGCTCTGGGGCCAACGTCCTGACTTTC | CASLTSSGANVLTF
. | . | TRBJ1-1 | 13 | TRBV27 | TGTGCCAGCAGTCTCACGAACGGGCCCGGGGTGCTCTTT | CASSLTNGPGVLF
. | . | TRBJ1-3 | 11 | TRBV19 | TGTGCCAGTAGCTTGGGGCACACCATATATTTT | CASSLGHTIYF
. | . | TRBJ1-3 | 17 | TRBV4-2 | TGTGCCAGCAGCCAAGATCTACGGACTGGTTCTGGAAACACCATATATTTT | CASSQDLRTGSGNTIYF
. | . | TRBJ1-1 | 13 | TRBV12-3/TRBV12-4 | TGTGCCAGCAGTTATACGGGGGTCACTGAAGCTTTCTTT | CASSYTGVTEAFF
. | . | TRBJ2-7 | 14 | TRBV11-2 | TGTGCCAGCGCTACACGGGTCCCACCCTACGAGCAGTACTTC | CASATRVPPYEQYF
. | TRBD2 | TRBJ2-1 | 16 | TRBV5-1 | TGCGCCAGCAGCTTGTCAGCGGGGGTAGTTTACAATGAGCAGTTCTTC | CASSLSAGVVYNEQFF
. | TRBD2 | TRBJ2-7 | 15 | TRBV7-2 | TGTGCCAGCAGCTCAGGGCGGGGGGGATCCTACGAGCAGTACTTC | CASSSGRGGSYEQYF
. | . | TRBJ2-1 | 11 | TRBV20-1 | TGCAGTGCCGGGGTAGCTAGTGAGCAGTTCTTC | CSAGVASEQFF
. | . | TRBJ1-6 | 15 | TRBV3-1/TRBV3-2 | TGTGCCAGCAGCCAACCCGGATCTAGTCATTCACCCCTCCACTTT | CASSQPGSSHSPLHF
. | TRBD2 | TRBJ2-3 | 17 | TRBV10-2 | TGCGCCAGCAGTGAGTCGAAACTAGCGGGGGGGACAGATACGCAGTATTTT | CASSESKLAGGTDTQYF
few | TRBD2 | TRBJ2-7 | 15 | TRBV5-1 | TGCGCCAGCAGCTTGGTCGGGGGGTCCTCCTACGAGCAGTACTTC | CASSLVGGSSYEQYF
. | TRBD1 | TRBJ1-4 | 14 | TRBV5-1 | TGCGCCAGCAGCCGACAGGGCCCTAGTGAAAAACTGTTTTTT | CASSRQGPSEKLFF
. | TRBD1 | TRBJ1-4 | 15 | TRBV6-2/TRBV6-3 | TGTGCCAGCAGTACGAGACAGGGGGCAAGGGAAAAACTGTTTTTT | CASSTRQGAREKLFF
few | TRBD2 | TRBJ2-5 | 14 | TRBV19 | TGTGCCAGTAGTATCTCATGGACTAGCGAGACCCAGTACTTC | CASSISWTSETQYF
. | TRBD2 | TRBJ2-5 | 15 | TRBV5-5 | TGTGCCAGCAGCAGTAGCGGGGGGGCCTGGGAGACCCAGTACTTC | CASSSSGGAWETQYF
. | TRBD2 | TRBJ2-5 | 15 | TRBV7-8 | TGTGCCAGCAGCCCGGCGGGACTATCAAAAGAGACCCAGTACTTC | CASSPAGLSKETQYF
. | TRBD1 | TRBJ2-7 | 14 | TRBV11-2 | TGTGCCAGCAGCCCGGGACAGGGTAGCAACGAGCAGTACTTC | CASSPGQGSNEQYF
few | TRBD2 | TRBJ2-5 | 16 | TRBV9 | TGTGCCAGCAGCGTAGGAGGGGGACTAGCTGGGGAGACCCAGTACTTC | CASSVGGGLAGETQYF
. | . | TRBJ1-2 | 13 | TRBV19 | TGTGCCAGTAGTATTGGAGGGGACTATGGCTACACCTTC | CASSIGGDYGYTF
. | TRBD1 | TRBJ1-2 | 14 | TRBV19 | TGTGCCAGTACCGGGACAGGGGTGAACTATGGCTACACCTTC | CASTGTGVNYGYTF
. | TRBD1 | TRBJ2-3 | 14 | TRBV7-3 | TGTGCCAGCAGCTCTTCAGGGGGCCCAGATACGCAGTATTTT | CASSSSGGPDTQYF
. | . | TRBJ1-1 | 14 | TRBV5-1 | TGCGCCAGCAGACCAACCCCAGTGAACACTGAAGCTTTCTTT | CASRPTPVNTEAFF
once | TRBD2 | TRBJ2-1 | 15 | TRBV4-2 | TGTGCCAGCAGCCAAGATTCAGCGGGGACCTCGGAGCAGTTCTTC | CASSQDSAGTSEQFF
. | TRBD1 | TRBJ2-2 | 15 | TRBV4-2 | TGTGCCAGCAGCCAAGGAGGGGGCTACGCACGGGAGCTGTTTTTT | CASSQGGGYARELFF
. | . | TRBJ1-1 | 15 | TRBV25-1 | TGTGCCAGCAGTGAATATACGGGGGAGAACACTGAAGCTTTCTTT | CASSEYTGENTEAFF
. | TRBD1 | TRBJ1-5 | 15 | TRBV19 | TGTGCCAGTAGTACCGGGACAGGGGGCAATCAGCCCCAGCATTTT | CASSTGTGGNQPQHF
. | TRBD1 | TRBJ1-3 | 15 | TRBV5-1 | TGCGCCAGCAGCGTACAGGGGGCCTCTGGAAACACCATATATTTT | CASSVQGASGNTIYF
. | . | TRBJ1-6 | 15 | TRBV10-3 | TGTGCCATCAGTGGAACAGTCTCCTATAATTCACCCCTCCACTTT | CAISGTVSYNSPLHF
. | TRBD1 | TRBJ2-1 | 14 | TRBV7-8 | TGTGCCAGCAGCACCGACAGGGCCTACAATGAGCAGTTCTTC | CASSTDRAYNEQFF
. | TRBD1 | TRBJ2-7 | 15 | TRBV9 | TGTGCCAGCAGCGTGTCCCACAGGGGGCTCGGCGAGCAGTACTTC | CASSVSHRGLGEQYF
. | TRBD1 | TRBJ2-7 | 12 | TRBV30 | TGTGCCTGTGACAGGGCTGGTGCCGAGCAGTACTTC | CACDRAGAEQYF
. | . | TRBJ1-2 | 14 | TRBV28 | TGTGCCAGCAGTTTAATGGTTCCACAGGATGGCTACACCTTC | CASSLMVPQDGYTF
. | . | TRBJ2-3 | 15 | TRBV7-9 | TGTGCCAGCAGCTTAAAACAGGGAGGCACAGATACGCAGTATTTT | CASSLKQGGTDTQYF